This entry lists 23 T cell receptor beta chains sequenced from one sample in a study of CD8+CD57+ T cells in acquired aplastic anemia. Genomic DNA acted as the template from which TCR beta VDJ combination and CDR3 sequence profiling were carried out. TCRdb re-called the reads through MiXCR, storing one row per CDR3 protein. Of about 400,000 distinct CDR3 sequences listed, approximately 70% are singletons. The sample was sorted CD4+, CD8+, or CD8+CD57+ T cells (not recorded which) from PBMCs. These receptors all come from a human donor in good health, serving as a control.

In this sample, this clonotype turned up many times. This rearrangement joins TRBV5-6 to TRBJ2-5; D is unclear. Germline values: CDR1 SGHDT, CDR2 YYEEEE. The CDR3 loop spans 12 amino acids. Trimming removed 2 bases at V and 5 bases at J, with 7 bases between. CDR3 residues: CASSFLGETQYF. The CDR3 region has the DNA TGTGCCAGCAGCTTTCTAGGTGAGACCCAGTACTTC.

As concerns this clonotype: The missing conserved phenylalanine or tryptophan at the end of this CDR3 makes a read error likely. The DNA is left out, because the CDR3 cannot be placed on it with certainty; the CDR3 is given as TCRdb lists it. The chain has TRBV7-9 and TRBJ1-1. CDR1 is SEHNR and CDR2 is FQNEAQ in the germline V gene (reference sequence). Including both end residues, the CDR3 is 13 amino acids long. This CDR3 reads CASSFDTSSTSGR.

This chain connects TRBV12-3 or TRBV12-4 to TRBJ1-3, with D hard to call. V lost 6 bases to trimming and J lost 7 bases, with 10 bases between them. The CDR3 loop spans 12 amino acids. CDR3 amino acids: CASSGLTNTIYF. The CDR3 DNA reads TGTGCCAGCAGCGGATTAACCAACACCATATATTTT.

The chain uses TRBV2 and TRBJ2-5; D is uncertain. Germline V gene sequence: CDR1 SNHLY, CDR2 FYNNEI. The V end was cut by 4 bases, the J end by 7 bases, with 4 bases between. The CDR3 contains 10 residues. The CDR3 nucleotides read TGTGCCAGCAGTGTGGGGACCCAGTACTTC. As protein: CASSVGTQYF.

With regard to this clonotype: At one boundary the junction diverges from the germline segment, which might be a read error. This rearrangement joins TRBV9 to TRBJ2-7, with unresolved D. Germline lookup yields CDR1 SGDLS and CDR2 YYNGEE. This CDR3 contains 14 residues. The CDR3 reads CASSLSHGVNEQHF. The CDR3 DNA follows: TGTGCCAGCAGCTTATCTCACGGAGTGAACGAGCAGCACTTC.

This clonotype was observed a single time. A much bigger clone sits one base away, suggesting this may be a read error. The V gene is TRBV30, the J gene TRBJ1-5; D not resolved. Germline lookup yields CDR1 GTSNPN and CDR2 SVGIG (reference sequence). The CDR3 loop spans 13 amino acids. For the CDR3, the DNA is TGTACCTGGAGTGTAGCCCCCAATCAGCCCCAGCATTTT. Translating it yields CTWSVAPNQPQHF.

This chain links TRBV5-5 with TRBJ1-2; no definite D call. Germline CDR1 is SGHKS and CDR2 is YYEKEE (reference sequence). The length of the CDR3 is 14 residues. V was trimmed by 2 bases and J by 1 base, leaving 9 bases between them. CDR3 DNA sequence: TGTGCCAGCAGCTTCTACCCGGATAACTATGGCTACACCTTC. Residues: CASSFYPDNYGYTF.

The chain joins TRBV5-4 to TRBJ1-1; tentatively, D is TRBD1 (5 bases). The CDR3 contains 15 residues. Germline V gene lookup returns CDR1 SGHNT and CDR2 YYREEE (reference sequence). V was trimmed by 1 base and J by 3 bases, leaving 13 bases between them. This chain's CDR3 is CASSLQGGGHTEAFF. The CDR3 DNA sequence: TGTGCCAGCAGCTTGCAGGGAGGCGGGCACACTGAAGCTTTCTTT. Variable domain in full (rest from reference TRBV5-4 and TRBJ1-1): ETGVTQSPTHLIKTRGQQVTLRCSSQSGHNTVSWYQQALGQGPQFIFQYYREEENGRGNFPPRFSGLQFPNYSSELNVNALELDDSALYLCASSLQGGGHTEAFFGQGTRLTVV.

J is TRBJ2-3 and V is TRBV5-1; unclear D gene. In germline, CDR1 is SGHRS, CDR2 YFSETQ. The CDR3 runs to 13 residues. Trimming took off 0 bases at V and 4 bases at J, with 6 bases between the two ends. The CDR3 reads CASSLAAADTQYF. DNA for the CDR3: TGCGCCAGCAGCTTGGCCGCGGCAGATACGCAGTATTTT. Looking up the rest from reference TRBV5-1 and TRBJ2-3 gives the full variable domain: KAGVTQTPRYLIKTRGQQVTLSCSPISGHRSVSWYQQTPGQGLQFLFEYFSETQRNKGNFPGRFSGRQFSNSRSEMNVSTLELGDSALYLCASSLAAADTQYFGPGTRLTVL.

The V gene is TRBV19, the J gene TRBJ2-7, with no clear D. CDR3 length equals 13 residues. V lost 5 bases to trimming and J lost 9 bases, with 17 bases between them. Germline V gene data show CDR1 as LNHDA and CDR2 as SQIVND (reference sequence). CDR3 DNA sequence: TGTGCCAGTAGTCTTGGGTCCACCTGGAGGCAGTACTTC. Protein sequence: CASSLGSTWRQYF.

In its sample, this clonotype was seen many times. The CDR3 DNA reads as TGTGCCAGCAGGGCGGACAGCTCCTACGAGCAGTACTTC. Translating gives CASRADSSYEQYF. The V call is TRBV2, the J call TRBJ2-7, with D perhaps TRBD1 (6 bases). Germline lookup yields CDR1 SNHLY and CDR2 FYNNEI. V was shortened by 6 bases and J by 0 bases, with 9 bases between the two germline ends. This CDR3 has 13 residues.

The chain combines TRBV10-3 with TRBJ1-1; perhaps TRBD1 as D (6 bases). The CDR3 consists of 11 residues. Trimming pared 10 bases from V and 4 bases from J, leaving 10 bases between. Germline V gene lookup returns CDR1 ENHRY and CDR2 SYGVKD. The CDR3 DNA is TGTGCCACCAAGGACAGCACTGAAGCTTTCTTT. Translated, it gives CATKDSTEAFF.

With regard to this clonotype: A junction boundary mismatches the germline segment, possibly from a read error. V and J are TRBV5-1 and TRBJ1-5; D is ambiguous. The CDR3 runs 15 residues. Germline V gene data show CDR1 as SGHRS and CDR2 as YFSETQ. CDR3 amino acids: CASRSGMYSNQPQHF. The CDR3 nucleotides read TGTGCCAGTAGATCAGGTATGTATAGCAATCAGCCCCAGCATTTT. Looking up the rest from reference TRBV5-1 and TRBJ1-5 gives the full variable domain: KAGVTQTPRYLIKTRGQQVTLSCSPISGHRSVSWYQQTPGQGLQFLFEYFSETQRNKGNFPGRFSGRQFSNSRSEMNVSTLELGDSALYLCASRSGMYSNQPQHFGDGTRLSIL.

This chain uses TRBV6-5 with TRBJ2-7; tentative D call: TRBD2 (7 bases). Germline assignment: CDR1 MNHEY and CDR2 SVGAGI. The CDR3 has 13 residues. Deletions cut 4 bases from V and 5 bases from J, with 12 bases between. The CDR3 bases are TGTGCCAGCAGTTCCGGGGGGCCCGACGAGCAGTACTTC. Protein: CASSSGGPDEQYF.

The V call is TRBV20-1, the J call TRBJ2-6, with 9 bases lining up with TRBD1. This CDR3 spans 15 amino acids. V gave up 4 bases and J gave up 8 bases; unmatched junction bases: 9. Germline CDR1 reads DFQATT; CDR2 reads SNEGSKA (reference sequence). The CDR3 is CSAMTGGSTTNVLTF. As DNA, the CDR3 is TGCAGTGCTATGACAGGGGGGAGCACGACCAACGTCCTGACTTTC.

As DNA, the CDR3 is TGTGCCAGCAGCGTAGGGAATGAAGAGACCCAGTACTATTCACCCCTCCACTTT. The encoded protein is CASSVGNEETQYYSPLHF. The genes are TRBV9 and TRBJ1-6; D gene ambiguous. CDR3 size: 18 residues. V lost 0 bases and J 8 bases, leaving 21 bases between the germline ends. CDR1 and CDR2 (germline): SGDLS, YYNGEE.

For this clonotype: A read error may account for a junction end that differs from germline. The gene calls are TRBV7-2 and TRBJ2-7; D might be TRBD1 or TRBD2, each matching 5 bases. The germline gives CDR1 SGHTA, CDR2 FQGNSA. The CDR3 is 14 residues long. This chain's CDR3 is CASTGWGTRDQAHF. The CDR3 DNA reads TGTGCCAGCACGGGGTGGGGGACGAGGGACCAGGCTCACTTC.

The V call is TRBV19, the J call TRBJ1-1; D call uncertain. The CDR3 has 14 amino acids. V gave up 10 bases and J gave up 5 bases, with 20 bases separating them. Germline loops: CDR1 LNHDA, CDR2 SQIVND (reference sequence). The CDR3, as DNA: TGTGCCATTAAAAGAGGAAGGGATGCGACTGAAGCTTTCTTT. Its protein product is CAIKRGRDATEAFF.

The chain employs TRBV5-1 and TRBJ2-5, with 9 bases identical to TRBD1. Trimming removed 0 bases from V and 5 bases from J; junction bases left unmatched: 11. Germline V gene lookup returns CDR1 SGHRS and CDR2 YFSETQ. The CDR3 runs to 17 residues. This CDR3 reads CASSLDGTGLGGETQYF. DNA of the CDR3: TGCGCCAGCAGCTTGGATGGGACAGGGTTGGGGGGTGAGACCCAGTACTTC.

The V call is TRBV15, the J call TRBJ1-2; D is uncertain. The germline V gene encodes CDR1 LNHNV and CDR2 YYDKDF (reference sequence). The length of the CDR3 is 14 residues. Trimming removed 5 bases at V and 4 bases at J, with 14 bases between. The CDR3 DNA reads TGTGCCACCAGCTTAGGCAGAGCTATCTATGGCTACACCTTC. Amino acid sequence: CATSLGRAIYGYTF. Variable domain in full (rest from reference TRBV15 and TRBJ1-2): DAMVIQNPRYQVTQFGKPVTLSCSQTLNHNVMYWYQQKSSQAPKLLFHYYDKDFNNEADTPDNFQSRRPNTSFCFLDIRSPGLGDTAMYLCATSLGRAIYGYTFGSGTRLTVV.

About this clonotype itself: No DNA is shown, since the ends of the CDR3 on it are uncertain; the CDR3 is the one TCRdb lists. The gene calls are TRBV7-6 and TRBJ1-5; no check of the table's D call, TRBD1, against the DNA was made. Germline CDR1 reads SGHVS; CDR2 reads FNYEAQ. The CDR3 is made up of 13 amino acids, end residues included. CDR3: CASSFAPGSPHHF.

V usage is TRBV20-1 and J usage is TRBJ2-1; TRBD1 is a possible D gene (8 bases). V dropped 5 bases and J dropped 5 bases, with 19 bases sitting between them. Germline values: CDR1 DFQATT, CDR2 SNEGSKA (reference sequence). The CDR3 covers 15 residues. In nucleotides, the CDR3 is TGCAGTGCTCAGGGGGCTAGCGGCTTCAACAATGAGCAGTTCTTC. Protein product: CSAQGASGFNNEQFF.

This rearrangement joins TRBV7-2 to TRBJ1-5, with 8 bases lining up with TRBD1. Germline lookup yields CDR1 SGHTA and CDR2 FQGNSA. V lost 5 bases, J lost 0 bases, and 6 bases stayed unmatched. The CDR3 has 16 amino acids. The CDR3 region has the DNA TGTGCCAGCAGCCGGACAGGGAGATATAGCAATCAGCCCCAGCATTTT. It specifies CASSRTGRYSNQPQHF.